Each of the 30 T cell receptor beta chains below was sequenced from the same sample in a study of blood T cells in healthy people across ages. For the second PCR, which ran for about 7 to 11 cycles, a sample-barcoded 5' primer and a J-beta primer mix were used. TCRdb independently ran MiXCR on the 5' RACE reads; one entry per CDR3 protein. Among about 970,000 distinct CDR3 sequences listed, roughly 47% were seen once. The specimen was blood. These receptors were collected from a woman aged 60-70 years in good health.

This sequence joins TRBV4-1 and TRBJ2-7; unclear D gene. The germline V gene encodes CDR1 MGHRA and CDR2 YSYEKL. V lost 1 base to trimming and J lost 4 bases, with 11 bases between them. This CDR3 region has 14 residues. CDR3 in amino acids: CASSQVGKTYEQYF. DNA of the CDR3: TGCGCCAGCAGCCAAGTGGGGAAAACTTACGAGCAGTACTTC.

CDR3: CASREGRVTQYF. The CDR3 DNA is TGTGCCAGCAGGGAGGGCAGAGTAACCCAGTACTTC. The chain employs TRBV6-1 and TRBJ2-5; D is possibly TRBD2 (6 bases). Deletions cut 6 bases from V and 8 bases from J, with 13 bases between. Germline CDR1 and CDR2: MNHNS and SASEGT. The CDR3 spans 12 residues.

The chain has TRBV29-1 and TRBJ2-7, with 8 nucleotides matching TRBD1. The germline V gene encodes CDR1 SQVTM and CDR2 ANQGSEA. J was trimmed by 3 bases and V by 4 bases; bases with no gene match: 5. This CDR3 has 13 amino acids. The CDR3 here is CSVGRTGNYEQYF. CDR3 nucleotides: TGCAGCGTTGGTAGGACAGGGAACTACGAGCAGTACTTC.

This chain connects TRBV5-1 to TRBJ2-1; D possibly corresponds to TRBD2 (5 bases). V lost 0 bases and J lost 2, with 9 bases in between. This CDR3 has 15 amino acids. Germline CDR1 reads SGHRS; CDR2 reads YFSETQ. The CDR3 DNA is TGCGCCAGCAGCTTGGCCCTAGCAGCCTACAATGAGCAGTTCTTC. It encodes CASSLALAAYNEQFF.

The chain carries TRBV20-1 and TRBJ2-1, with D perhaps being TRBD1 or TRBD2 (5 bases each). Germline V gene sequence: CDR1 DFQATT, CDR2 SNEGSKA (reference sequence). V was pared by 1 base and J by 4 bases, with 8 bases between. CDR3 length: 13 amino acids. CDR3 coding DNA: TGCAGTGCTAGAGCCGGGACGTACAATGAGCAGTTCTTC. Amino acid sequence: CSARAGTYNEQFF.

The chain combines TRBV5-1 with TRBJ2-7; TRBD1 matches at 8 bases. CDR1 and CDR2 from the germline V gene are SGHRS and YFSETQ. The CDR3 sequence is 15 residues long. The junction had 6 bases not matched to a gene; V was cut back by 2 bases and J by 2 bases. Here the CDR3 reads CASSLGQGTAYEQYF. The CDR3 DNA reads as TGCGCCAGCAGCTTAGGACAGGGAACCGCCTACGAGCAGTACTTC.

The chain is built from TRBV4-3 and TRBJ2-7, with 7 positions matching TRBD2. Germline values: CDR1 LGHNA, CDR2 YSLEER. The CDR3 length is 15 residues. V shed 4 bases, J shed 0 bases, and the junction held 6 bases outside the gene matches. CDR3 sequence: CASSRRLAPSYEQYF. CDR3 coding DNA: TGCGCCAGCAGCCGGAGACTAGCCCCCTCCTACGAGCAGTACTTC.

The sample holds one count of this clonotype. The J gene is TRBJ2-3, the V gene TRBV2; 10 nucleotides line up with TRBD2. This CDR3 contains 15 residues. Trimming took 6 bases from V and 7 from J; bases not matched to a gene: 10. Germline CDR1 and CDR2: SNHLY and FYNNEI. CDR3 loop: CASRTSGHFVNTQYF. The CDR3 DNA reads as TGTGCCAGCAGGACTAGCGGGCATTTTGTAAATACGCAGTATTTT.

The rearrangement links TRBV18 to TRBJ2-1, with D perhaps given as TRBD1 or TRBD2 (5 bases each). This CDR3 contains 13 residues. V dropped 5 bases and J dropped 5 bases, with 10 bases sitting between them. The germline V gene encodes CDR1 KGHSH and CDR2 LQKENI. The CDR3 sequence is CASSGDGNNEQFF. CDR3 coding DNA: TGTGCCAGCTCAGGGGACGGGAACAATGAGCAGTTCTTC. Together with reference TRBV18 and TRBJ2-1, the CDR3 gives the full variable domain: NAGVMQNPRHLVRRRGQEARLRCSPMKGHSHVYWYRQLPEEGLKFMVYLQKENIIDESGMPKERFSAEFPKEGPSILRIQQVVRGDSAAYFCASSGDGNNEQFFGPGTRLTVL.

CDR3 in amino acids: CSVPGARETQYF. As DNA, the CDR3 is TGCAGCGTTCCAGGGGCTCGGGAGACCCAGTACTTC. V usage is TRBV29-1 and J usage is TRBJ2-5, with D perhaps TRBD1 (6 bases). Germline V gene data show CDR1 as SQVTM and CDR2 as ANQGSEA. Trimming stripped 5 bases from V and 5 bases from J, with 12 bases between. This CDR3 has 12 amino acids.

V and J are TRBV6-5 and TRBJ2-1; D is possibly TRBD2 (6 bases). V shed 4 bases and J shed 9 bases, with 13 bases lying between them. This CDR3 comprises 13 residues. Germline CDR1 is MNHEY and CDR2 is SVGAGI. CDR3 nucleotides: TGTGCCAGCAGTTGCGGGACGATACGTGAGCAGTTCTTC. It encodes CASSCGTIREQFF.

This clonotype occurred a few times. The chain recombines TRBV20-1 with TRBJ2-7; 13 positions match TRBD2. The germline CDR1 and CDR2 sequences are DFQATT and SNEGSKA (reference sequence). The CDR3 has 14 residues. V lost 2 bases to trimming and J lost 4 bases; unmatched junction nucleotides: 2. In nucleotides, the CDR3 is TGCAGTGCTAGAAGGACTAGCGGGAGATACGAGCAGTACTTC. The encoded protein is CSARRTSGRYEQYF.

In this sample, this clonotype turned up a few times. The chain has TRBV4-2 and TRBJ2-7; D not certain. Trimming took off 0 bases at V and 0 bases at J, with 12 bases between the two ends. Germline-derived CDR1 and CDR2 are LGHNA and YNFKEQ. The CDR3 sequence is 16 residues long. CDR3 DNA: TGTGCCAGCAGCCAAGATCCGGGCGCGTACTCCTACGAGCAGTACTTC. It yields the protein CASSQDPGAYSYEQYF.

The gene calls are TRBV3-1 and TRBJ2-7; D is uncertain. This CDR3 spans 13 amino acids. Germline V gene sequence: CDR1 LGHDT, CDR2 YNNKEL (reference sequence). V was shortened by 3 bases and J by 5 bases, with 11 bases between the two germline ends. CDR3 loop: CASSQVLRDEQYF. In DNA, the CDR3 is TGTGCCAGCAGCCAGGTCCTCCGGGACGAGCAGTACTTC.

This clonotype was detected once. The chain combines TRBV12-3 or TRBV12-4 with TRBJ2-2, with 8 positions matching TRBD2. This CDR3 contains 15 residues. Losses at the gene ends were 6 bases for V and 6 bases for J; bases not matched to a gene: 9. CDR3 sequence reads: CASRVSGLESGELFF. The CDR3 DNA sequence: TGTGCCAGCAGGGTTTCGGGACTAGAGTCCGGGGAGCTGTTTTTT.

This clonotype has ten or more counts. The chain carries TRBV11-1 and TRBJ2-3, with TRBD2 as a possible D gene (6 bases). This CDR3 is 17 amino acids long. Germline CDR1 reads SGHAT; CDR2 reads FQDESV (reference sequence). Trimming took 2 bases from V and 2 from J, leaving 17 bases between them. The CDR3 reads CASSLWQTRTYTDTQYF. The CDR3 DNA is TGTGCCAGCAGCTTATGGCAGACTAGGACGTACACAGATACGCAGTATTTT.

In this sample, this clonotype turned up many times. The chain carries TRBV11-1 and TRBJ2-7, with D maybe TRBD1 (6 bases). The V end lost 3 bases, the J end lost 2 bases, and 8 bases lay between the germline ends. The CDR3 contains 13 residues. From germline, CDR1 is SGHAT and CDR2 FQDESV (reference sequence). The chain's CDR3 is CASSFGGPYEQYF. Here the CDR3 DNA reads TGTGCCAGCAGCTTTGGGGGCCCCTACGAGCAGTACTTC.

V is TRBV12-3 or TRBV12-4 and J is TRBJ1-2; tentatively, D is TRBD1 (5 bases). Trimming took 0 bases from V and 6 from J, leaving 11 bases between them. This CDR3 contains 14 residues. DNA for the CDR3: TGTGCCAGCAGTTTAGCGCTTGGGGGGGATGGCTACACCTTC. Translating it yields CASSLALGGDGYTF.

The chain uses TRBV6-2 or TRBV6-3 and TRBJ2-1; D not resolved. Trimming took 2 bases from V and 13 from J, leaving 9 bases between them. CDR3 size: 11 residues. CDR1 MNHEY and CDR2 SVGEGT come from the germline V gene. CDR3 loop: CASSYGPAQFF. The CDR3 nucleotides read TGTGCCAGCAGTTACGGGCCCGCCCAGTTCTTC.

V and J are TRBV28 and TRBJ1-2, with 7 bases that match TRBD1. Germline assignment: CDR1 MDHEN and CDR2 SYDVKM. The ends lost 8 bases at V and 8 bases at J; junction bases unmatched: 8. The CDR3 totals 12 residues. The CDR3 DNA reads as TGTGCCAGCTCGGACAGGTTGGGCGGCTACACCTTC. Protein sequence: CASSDRLGGYTF.

The rearrangement joins TRBV20-1 to TRBJ2-1; 8 bases map to TRBD2. Germline lookup yields CDR1 DFQATT and CDR2 SNEGSKA (reference sequence). J gave up 6 bases and V 0 bases, and 16 bases lay outside the gene matches. The CDR3 runs to 18 residues. The DNA for the CDR3 is TGCAGTGCTAGAGACCGACTGACCGTCGGGACTAGGATCAATGAGCAGTTCTTC. It encodes CSARDRLTVGTRINEQFF.

This clonotype was detected only a few times. The CDR3 sequence is CASRKAGQVFLQETQYF. The CDR3 region has the DNA TGTGCCAGCAGAAAAGCCGGGCAGGTCTTTCTCCAAGAGACCCAGTACTTC. This sequence joins TRBV6-1 and TRBJ2-5, with D hard to call. The CDR3 has 17 amino acids. V was pared by 6 bases and J by 1 base, with 21 bases between. In germline, CDR1 is MNHNS, CDR2 SASEGT.

This clonotype was detected only a few times. The J gene is TRBJ2-5, the V gene TRBV21-1; the D call in the table, TRBD2, was not verified against the DNA. TRBV21-1 is reported as a pseudogene. The CDR3 spans 16 residues. The CDR3 region has the DNA TGTGCCAGCAGAGGGGGACTAGCGGGGACCCAAGAGACCCAGTACTTC. This sequence encodes CASRGGLAGTQETQYF.

V gene TRBV6-1 combines with J gene TRBJ2-1, with a tentative D call TRBD2 (5 bases). There are 13 residues in the CDR3. Germline CDR1 is MNHNS and CDR2 is SASEGT. Trimming removed 0 bases from V and 14 bases from J, with 14 bases in between. The CDR3 sequence: CASSEALLRAEFF. DNA of the CDR3: TGTGCCAGCAGTGAAGCGCTTCTGCGGGCCGAGTTCTTC.

The rearrangement links TRBV6-2 or TRBV6-3 to TRBJ2-1; maybe TRBD2 (6 bases). The length of the CDR3 is 15 residues. V was clipped by 7 bases and J by 0 bases, with 13 bases between them. Germline V gene data show CDR1 as MNHEY and CDR2 as SVGEGT. The DNA of the CDR3 is TGTGCCAGCAAGGCGGGAAGAAGCTCCTACAATGAGCAGTTCTTC. Residues: CASKAGRSSYNEQFF.

The chain joins TRBV2 to TRBJ1-2, with D hard to call. V dropped 7 bases and J dropped 0 bases, with 12 bases sitting between them. Germline CDR1 is SNHLY and CDR2 is FYNNEI. This CDR3 is built from 14 residues. CDR3 sequence: CASKNYATNYGYTF. As DNA, the CDR3 is TGTGCCAGCAAAAATTACGCTACTAACTATGGCTACACCTTC.

This clonotype was seen a single time. The chain couples TRBV9 to TRBJ2-7; 7 nucleotides line up with TRBD2. J lost 1 base, V lost 4 bases, and 11 bases had no gene match. CDR3 length equals 16 residues. The germline V gene encodes CDR1 SGDLS and CDR2 YYNGEE. CDR3 nucleotide sequence: TGTGCCAGCAGCCCCCGGGGGGACTCTTGGTCCTACGAGCAGTACTTC. As protein: CASSPRGDSWSYEQYF. Full variable domain (remainder filled in from reference TRBV9 and TRBJ2-7): DSGVTQTPKHLITATGQRVTLRCSPRSGDLSVYWYQQSLDQGLQFLIQYYNGEERAKGNILERFSAQQFPDLHSELNLSSLELGDSALYFCASSPRGDSWSYEQYFGPGTRLTVT.

The chain is built from TRBV10-3 and TRBJ2-7, with D perhaps TRBD2 (5 bases). This CDR3 region has 15 residues. Germline V CDR1 and CDR2: ENHRY, SYGVKD. V was shortened by 0 bases and J by 2 bases, with 11 bases between the two germline ends. Here the CDR3 reads CAISESRTGTYEQYF. The CDR3 nucleotides read TGTGCCATCAGTGAGTCGCGTACGGGGACCTACGAGCAGTACTTC.

The genes are TRBV20-1 and TRBJ1-5; D call uncertain. V lost 5 bases to trimming and J lost 3 bases, with 8 bases between them. The germline V gene encodes CDR1 DFQATT and CDR2 SNEGSKA (reference sequence). The CDR3 is 12 residues long. The CDR3 coding sequence is TGCAGTGCTGAAGCCTACAATCAGCCCCAGCATTTT. It specifies CSAEAYNQPQHF.

This clonotype was observed many times. The chain recombines TRBV7-2 with TRBJ1-2; 7 bases are shared with TRBD1. V shed 3 bases, J shed 0 bases, and the junction held 1 base outside the gene matches. CDR3 size: 14 residues. CDR1 and CDR2 (germline): SGHTA, FQGNSA. The CDR3 region is CASSLDRTNYGYTF. The CDR3 coding sequence is TGTGCCAGCAGCTTGGACAGGACTAACTATGGCTACACCTTC.